One and the same sample provided the 3 T cell receptor beta chains below, sequenced in a study of blood T cell repertoires in COVID-19. The assay was immunoSEQ multiplex PCR, and TCRdb's table has in-frame clones only and misses some. This table has approximately 79,000 clones, approximately 84% appearing once. The sequencing input was peripheral blood. These TCRs come from a man in his forties or fifties with COVID-19, enrolled during active disease.

This chain connects TRBV9 to TRBJ2-5; the match to TRBD1 covers 8 bases. The CDR3 has 14 amino acids. V trimming: 4 bases; J trimming: 2 bases; junction bases outside the gene matches: 4. From germline, CDR1 is SGDLS and CDR2 YYNGEE. The CDR3 loop is CASSIRTGQETQYF. In DNA form, the CDR3 reads TGTGCCAGCAGCATTCGGACAGGGCAAGAGACCCAGTACTTC.

This clone was seen more than once but under ten times. This chain uses TRBV6-2 or TRBV6-3 with TRBJ1-1, with D perhaps matching TRBD1 (5 bases). Germline lookup yields CDR1 MNHEY and CDR2 SVGEGT. The CDR3 length is 16 residues. Trimming took 6 bases from V and 2 from J, leaving 19 bases between them. The CDR3 protein is CASSSYVRERNTEAFF. CDR3 coding DNA: TGTGCCAGCAGCAGTTACGTCAGGGAACGAAACACTGAAGCTTTCTTT.

This sequence joins TRBV19 and TRBJ1-2; weak D call: TRBD1 (6 bases). V was clipped by 9 bases and J by 4 bases, with 15 bases between them. Germline assignment: CDR1 LNHDA and CDR2 SQIVND (reference sequence). This CDR3 contains 13 residues. The CDR3, as DNA: TGTGCCAGCGCCGGTAACAGGGCCTATGGCTACACCTTC. This encodes CASAGNRAYGYTF.